A single sample gave rise to the 8 T cell receptor beta chains below, sequenced in a study of graft-versus-host responses after intestinal transplantation. Clones were read by immunoSEQ multiplex PCR, and TCRdb kept only the in-frame ones, dropping some. Of around 100,000 clones detected, more than 90% appear once; the ten largest clones hold 0.2% to 0.25%. No antigen has been identified for these receptors. Sequenced material: unstimulated CD4+ T cells sorted from spleen or lymph node cells, taken before transplant. Source of these receptors: a human donor who was the organ donor for an intestinal transplant.

The chain couples TRBV7-2 to TRBJ2-3, with D maybe TRBD2 (6 bases). This CDR3 spans 16 amino acids. The germline V and J ends were trimmed by 4 bases and 2 bases, with 16 bases remaining between them. Germline CDR1 SGHTA, CDR2 FQGNSA. The CDR3 sequence: CASSSPAGGDTDTQYF. CDR3 DNA sequence: TGTGCCAGCAGCTCCCCCGCGGGCGGGGACACAGATACGCAGTATTTT.

The V and J genes are TRBV6-1 and TRBJ1-1; D is undetermined. This CDR3 region has 14 residues. The V gene's germline CDR1 is MNHNS and CDR2 SASEGT. V was trimmed by 8 bases and J by 0 bases, leaving 13 bases between them. This chain's CDR3 is CASGKGPMNTEAFF. DNA of the CDR3: TGTGCCAGCGGTAAGGGCCCGATGAACACTGAAGCTTTCTTT.

This clone was seen more than once but under ten times. The chain uses TRBV5-1 and TRBJ2-2, with TRBD1 matching 10 bases. Unmatched junction bases numbered 4, after V lost 2 bases and J lost 3 bases. This CDR3 has 16 amino acids. Looked up from germline, CDR1 is SGHRS and CDR2 is YFSETQ. In nucleotides, the CDR3 is TGCGCCAGCAGCTTCGCGGGACAGGGGTACACCGGGGAGCTGTTTTTT. Protein: CASSFAGQGYTGELFF. Drawing the rest from reference TRBV5-1 and TRBJ2-2, the complete variable domain is KAGVTQTPRYLIKTRGQQVTLSCSPISGHRSVSWYQQTPGQGLQFLFEYFSETQRNKGNFPGRFSGRQFSNSRSEMNVSTLELGDSALYLCASSFAGQGYTGELFFGEGSRLTVL.

This clone was counted a single time. The chain joins TRBV28 to TRBJ2-7; TRBD2 matches 7 bases. CDR1 is MDHEN, CDR2 SYDVKM, per germline. V lost 6 bases to trimming and J lost 4 bases; unmatched junction nucleotides: 12. The CDR3 contains 15 residues. In nucleotides, the CDR3 is TGTGCCAGCAGGGTCCTGGCGGGAGTTTTGTACGAGCAGTACTTC. Its translation is CASRVLAGVLYEQYF.

This rearrangement joins TRBV30 to TRBJ2-1, with D possibly being TRBD1 (5 bases). Germline CDR1 is GTSNPN and CDR2 is SVGIG (reference sequence). The V end was cut by 2 bases, the J end by 7 bases, with 6 bases between. The CDR3 covers 11 residues. CDR3 in amino acids: CAWSQGNEQFF. The DNA of the CDR3 is TGTGCCTGGAGTCAGGGAAATGAGCAGTTCTTC.

The V call is TRBV2, the J call TRBJ2-3, with 10 bases matching TRBD2. Germline V lookup: CDR1 SNHLY, CDR2 FYNNEI. The CDR3 runs to 17 residues. The J segment lost 8 bases and the V segment lost 1 base, leaving 12 bases of the junction unmatched. In DNA, the CDR3 is TGTGCCAGCAGTGAAGGTGTTAGCGGGAGGTTAACGGGTACGCAGTATTTT. Encoded protein: CASSEGVSGRLTGTQYF.

The J gene is TRBJ1-5, the V gene TRBV2; D ambiguous. The CDR3 is 15 residues long. The V gene lost 4 bases and the J gene lost 4 bases, with 14 bases spanning the gap. CDR1 is SNHLY and CDR2 is FYNNEI in the germline V gene. This chain's CDR3 is CASSGELTSNQPQHF. CDR3 coding DNA: TGTGCCAGCAGTGGGGAACTGACTTCGAATCAGCCCCAGCATTTT.

V is TRBV7-9 and J is TRBJ2-7, with TRBD1 matching over 11 bases. The CDR3 has 14 residues. The germline gives CDR1 SEHNR, CDR2 FQNEAQ (reference sequence). Losses at the gene ends were 4 bases for V and 5 bases for J; bases not matched to a gene: 4. This CDR3 reads CASSSDRGRNEQYF. Here the CDR3 DNA reads TGTGCCAGCAGCTCGGACAGGGGGCGTAACGAGCAGTACTTC.